This TCR beta chain was documented in a study of OX40 agonist ivuxolimab in advanced cancers. Study results and limitations: Some patients without response likewise showed low normalized clonal expansion. Among the lowest peripheral clonal expansion occurred in 0.1-3.0 mg/kg partial responders. CD8+ T cells showed, on average, more clonal expansion than CD4+ cells.

With respect to this clone: What it binds is not known.

Profiling relied on immunoSEQ multiplex PCR, and the TCRdb table lists in-frame clones only, not all of them. The data show 65,000 to 95,000 clones, roughly 88% seen once. Patients were excluded for autoimmune disease history or systemic immunosuppression. The V and J ends lost 6 bases and 4 bases respectively, with 17 bases between them. CDR3 length: 15 residues. Looked up from germline, CDR1 is MNHEY and CDR2 is SVGAGI. This sequence joins TRBV6-5 and TRBJ2-3; possible D gene TRBD1, 5 bases. Material: CD4+ or CD8+ T cells sorted from blood, obtained in a trial of the OX40 agonist ivuxolimab. This TCR was recovered from an adult with an advanced solid tumor such as melanoma, head and neck, liver or kidney cancer. This chain's CDR3 is CASSRTLQVADTQYF. Here the CDR3 DNA reads TGTGCCAGCAGCCGCACATTACAGGTCGCAGATACGCAGTATTTT.